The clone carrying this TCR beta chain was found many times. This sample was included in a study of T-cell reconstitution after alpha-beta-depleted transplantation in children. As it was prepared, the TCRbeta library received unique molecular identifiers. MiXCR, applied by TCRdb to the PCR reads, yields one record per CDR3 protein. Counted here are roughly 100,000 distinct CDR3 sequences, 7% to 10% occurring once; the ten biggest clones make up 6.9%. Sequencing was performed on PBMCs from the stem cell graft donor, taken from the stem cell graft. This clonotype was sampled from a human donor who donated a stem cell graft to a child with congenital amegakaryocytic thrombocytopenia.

The CDR3 reads CATTGWDQPQHF. The CDR3 bases are TGTGCCACGACAGGGTGGGATCAGCCCCAGCATTTT. The chain employs TRBV6-1 and TRBJ1-5; 7 bases line up with TRBD1. This CDR3 comprises 12 residues. J lost 5 bases, V lost 10 bases, and 5 bases had no gene match. CDR1 MNHNS and CDR2 SASEGT come from the germline V gene.